The clone carrying this T cell receptor beta chain has just a few counts. Authors' analysis steps: Amplification from reference gene primers served as the basis for estimated nucleated cell counts. Measured with immunoSEQ multiplex PCR; TCRdb has only the in-frame clones, and not every one. The DNA gave D and trimming, while V, J and clone size come from that table. The repertoire holds about 82,000 clones, with over 70% as singletons. This CDR3 spans 13 amino acids. Germline V gene sequence: CDR1 MNHEY, CDR2 SMNVEV (reference sequence). Trimming took 2 bases from V and 4 from J, leaving 8 bases between them. This sample was taken from a study of blood T cell repertoires in COVID-19.

This chain uses TRBV27 with TRBJ1-2; no definite D call. The material sequenced was peripheral blood. This TCR was sampled from a woman in her fifties or sixties with acute or convalescent COVID-19. This chain's CDR3 is CASSLGGFYGYTF. For the CDR3, the DNA is TGTGCCAGCAGTTTAGGAGGTTTCTATGGCTACACCTTC.